Following are 3 T cell receptor beta chains from one sample sequenced in a study of cytomegalovirus exposure and HLA in healthy donors (dated by TCRdb to 2017 to 2019). Library creation used the immunoSEQ multiplex PCR assay. The multiplex PCR relied on a mix of 60 forward primers for TCR Vbeta segments and 13 reverse primers for TCR Jbeta segments. Sourced from immuneACCESS, this table was stored by TCRdb with only in-frame sequences that have V and J called. A share of the clones is absent; for the studies checked, an unresolved V gene accounts for under half, and the remainder has no known explanation. For this sample the table gives about 130,000 clones, of which 60% to 75% were detected only once. The ten largest clones take up almost 6% of the sample. The material sequenced was PBMCs. These receptors originate from a woman in her fifties or sixties in good health and CMV-seropositive.

This rearrangement joins TRBV5-5 to TRBJ2-1, with D perhaps TRBD2 (5 bases). CDR3 length: 13 residues. V was clipped by 1 base and J by 8 bases, with 10 bases between them. CDR1 is SGHKS and CDR2 is YYEKEE in the germline V gene (reference sequence). The DNA for the CDR3 is TGTGCCAGCAGCTTGCGGGGAGCCGATGAGCAGTTCTTC. This codes for CASSLRGADEQFF.

The chain combines TRBV19 with TRBJ1-5; no clear D. Trimming left V 5 bases short and J 5 bases short, with 13 bases between. Per germline, CDR1 LNHDA and CDR2 SQIVND (reference sequence). The CDR3 is made up of 14 amino acids. The CDR3 region has the DNA TGTGCCAGTAGTCCCCGGTATGGAGATCAGCCCCAGCATTTT. Translating it yields CASSPRYGDQPQHF.

The genes are TRBV19 and TRBJ2-1, with D perhaps TRBD2 (5 bases). The germline gives CDR1 LNHDA, CDR2 SQIVND (reference sequence). This CDR3 spans 14 amino acids. V was cut by 4 bases and J by 5 bases, with 12 bases left in between. CDR3 coding DNA: TGTGCCAGTAGTACCCAAGGACTCAACAATGAGCAGTTCTTC. Translated: CASSTQGLNNEQFF.